This TCR beta chain is drawn from a study of T-cell reconstitution after alpha-beta-depleted transplantation in children. Study-wide findings and caveats: In patients about two months after transplant, alpha-beta T cells reportedly arose from several hundred expanded graft clones. Surviving recipient T cells and thymic progenitors underlay high day-60 TCRbeta diversity in some patients. Newly generated T cells supplied most T-cell counts and diversity one year post-transplant.

Preparation of the TCRbeta library involved a method that used unique molecular identifiers. TCRdb itself ran the PCR reads through MiXCR, one entry per CDR3 protein. Of approximately 240,000 distinct CDR3 sequences in the sample, approximately 11% were seen once. The table lists this clonotype with many counts. Its target is not known. The V segment lost 5 bases and the J segment 8 bases; nucleotides outside the gene matches: 5. This CDR3 comprises 13 residues. The TCR originated in a child younger than two with acute myeloid leukemia, due to receive a stem cell transplant. This chain links TRBV12-3 or TRBV12-4 with TRBJ1-2; TRBD1 matches at 10 bases. Specimen: PBMCs, collected before TCRalphabeta/CD19-depleted stem cell transplant. This CDR3 is CASSVDRGDGYTF. CDR3 in DNA: TGTGCCAGCAGTGTGGACAGGGGGGACGGCTACACCTTC.